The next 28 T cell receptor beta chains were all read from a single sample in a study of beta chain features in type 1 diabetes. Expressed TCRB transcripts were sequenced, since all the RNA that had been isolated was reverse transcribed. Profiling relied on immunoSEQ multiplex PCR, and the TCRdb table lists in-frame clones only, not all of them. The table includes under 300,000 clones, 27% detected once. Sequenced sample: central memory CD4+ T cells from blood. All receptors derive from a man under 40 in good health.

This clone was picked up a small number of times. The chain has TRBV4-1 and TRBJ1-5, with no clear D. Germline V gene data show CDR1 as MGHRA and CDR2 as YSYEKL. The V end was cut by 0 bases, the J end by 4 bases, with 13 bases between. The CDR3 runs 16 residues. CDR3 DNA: TGCGCCAGCAGCCAAGATCGAGGATTGGGTAATCAGCCCCAGCATTTT. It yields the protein CASSQDRGLGNQPQHF.

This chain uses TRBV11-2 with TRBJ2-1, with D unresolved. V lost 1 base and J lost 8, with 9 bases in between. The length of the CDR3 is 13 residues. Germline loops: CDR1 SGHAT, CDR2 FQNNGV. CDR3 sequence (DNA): TGTGCCAGCAGCTTAGCCCGTTACCATGAGCAGTTCTTC. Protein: CASSLARYHEQFF.

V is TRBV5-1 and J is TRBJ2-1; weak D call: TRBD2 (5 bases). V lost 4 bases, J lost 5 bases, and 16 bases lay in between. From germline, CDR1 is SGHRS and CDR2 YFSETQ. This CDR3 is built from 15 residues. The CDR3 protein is CASSPGGSRDNEQFF. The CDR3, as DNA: TGCGCCAGCAGCCCTGGAGGCTCTCGCGACAATGAGCAGTTCTTC.

The CDR3 region is CSALRLSGGYNEQFF. The CDR3 DNA reads TGCAGCGCCCTTAGGTTGAGCGGGGGGTACAATGAGCAGTTCTTC. This sequence joins TRBV29-1 and TRBJ2-1, with 9 bases that match TRBD2. Trimming at V came to 7 bases and at J to 4 bases, leaving 11 bases not matched to a gene. Germline V gives CDR1 SQVTM, CDR2 ANQGSEA. The CDR3 is 15 amino acids.

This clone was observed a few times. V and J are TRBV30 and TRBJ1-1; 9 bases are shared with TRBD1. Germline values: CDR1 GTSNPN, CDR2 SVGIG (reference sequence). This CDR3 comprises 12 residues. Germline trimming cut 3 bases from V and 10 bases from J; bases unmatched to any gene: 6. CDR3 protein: CAWRDETGGAFF. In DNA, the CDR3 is TGTGCCTGGAGGGACGAGACAGGGGGAGCTTTCTTT.

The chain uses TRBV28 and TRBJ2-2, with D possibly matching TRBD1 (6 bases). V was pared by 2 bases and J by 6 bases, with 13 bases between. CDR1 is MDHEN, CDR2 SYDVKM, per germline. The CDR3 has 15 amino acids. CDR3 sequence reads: CASSLRAGAPGELFF. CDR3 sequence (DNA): TGTGCCAGCAGTTTACGAGCAGGGGCCCCCGGGGAGCTGTTTTTT. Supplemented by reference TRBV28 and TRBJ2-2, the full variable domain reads DVKVTQSSRYLVKRTGEKVFLECVQDMDHENMFWYRQDPGLGLRLIYFSYDVKMKEKGDIPEGYSVSREKKERFSLILESASTNQTSMYLCASSLRAGAPGELFFGEGSRLTVL.

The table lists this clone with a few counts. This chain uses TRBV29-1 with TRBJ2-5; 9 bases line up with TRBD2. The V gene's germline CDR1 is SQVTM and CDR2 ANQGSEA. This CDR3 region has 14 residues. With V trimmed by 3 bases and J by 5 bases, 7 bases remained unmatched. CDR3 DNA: TGCAGCGTTGACAGCCTCACTAGCGGGGAGACCCAGTACTTC. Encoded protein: CSVDSLTSGETQYF.

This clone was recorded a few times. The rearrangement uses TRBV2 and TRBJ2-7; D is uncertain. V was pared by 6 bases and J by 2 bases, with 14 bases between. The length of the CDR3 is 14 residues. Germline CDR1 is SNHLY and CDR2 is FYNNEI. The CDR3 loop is CASRDSRVPYEQYF. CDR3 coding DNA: TGTGCCAGCAGGGATTCTCGCGTACCCTACGAGCAGTACTTC. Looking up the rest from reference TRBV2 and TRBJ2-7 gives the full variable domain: EPEVTQTPSHQVTQMGQEVILRCVPISNHLYFYWYRQILGQKVEFLVSFYNNEISEKSEIFDDQFSVERPDGSNFTLKIRSTKLEDSAMYFCASRDSRVPYEQYFGPGTRLTVT.

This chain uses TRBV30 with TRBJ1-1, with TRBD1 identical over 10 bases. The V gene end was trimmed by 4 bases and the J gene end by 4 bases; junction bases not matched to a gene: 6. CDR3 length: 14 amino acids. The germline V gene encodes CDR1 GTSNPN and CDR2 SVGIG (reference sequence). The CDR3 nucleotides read TGTGCCTGGATCTCGACAGGGGGCGGCACTGAAGCTTTCTTT. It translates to CAWISTGGGTEAFF.

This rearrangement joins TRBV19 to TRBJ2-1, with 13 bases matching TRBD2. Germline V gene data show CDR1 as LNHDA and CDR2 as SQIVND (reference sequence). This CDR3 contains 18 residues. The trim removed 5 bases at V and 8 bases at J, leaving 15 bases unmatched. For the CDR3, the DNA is TGTGCCAGTAGTCCGCAAACTAGCGGGAGGGCCAGGGATTATGAGCAGTTCTTC. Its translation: CASSPQTSGRARDYEQFF.

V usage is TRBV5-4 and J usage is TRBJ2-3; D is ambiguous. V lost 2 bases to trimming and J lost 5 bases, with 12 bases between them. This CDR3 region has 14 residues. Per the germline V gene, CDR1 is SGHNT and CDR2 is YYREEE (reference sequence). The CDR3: CASSFEWSGDTQYF. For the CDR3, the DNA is TGTGCCAGCAGCTTCGAGTGGAGTGGAGATACGCAGTATTTT.

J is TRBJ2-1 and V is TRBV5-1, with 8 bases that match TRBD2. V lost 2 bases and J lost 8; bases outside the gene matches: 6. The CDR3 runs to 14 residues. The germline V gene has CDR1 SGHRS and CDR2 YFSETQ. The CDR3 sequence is CASSFSGSFDEQFF. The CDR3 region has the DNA TGCGCCAGCAGCTTCAGCGGGAGCTTCGATGAGCAGTTCTTC. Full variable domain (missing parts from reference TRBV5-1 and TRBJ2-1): KAGVTQTPRYLIKTRGQQVTLSCSPISGHRSVSWYQQTPGQGLQFLFEYFSETQRNKGNFPGRFSGRQFSNSRSEMNVSTLELGDSALYLCASSFSGSFDEQFFGPGTRLTVL.

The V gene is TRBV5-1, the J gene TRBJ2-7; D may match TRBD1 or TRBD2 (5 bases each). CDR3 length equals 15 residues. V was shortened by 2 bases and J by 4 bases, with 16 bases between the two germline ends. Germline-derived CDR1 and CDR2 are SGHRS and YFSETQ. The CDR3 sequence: CASSLVTAEGYEQYF. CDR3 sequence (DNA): TGCGCCAGCAGCTTAGTCACAGCCGAGGGGTACGAGCAGTACTTC.

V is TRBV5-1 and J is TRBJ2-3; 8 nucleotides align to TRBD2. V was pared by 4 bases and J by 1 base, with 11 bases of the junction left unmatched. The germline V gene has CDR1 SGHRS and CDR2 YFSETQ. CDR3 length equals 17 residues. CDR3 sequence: CASSPGTRIDRTDTQYF. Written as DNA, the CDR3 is TGCGCCAGCAGCCCCGGGACTAGGATCGACCGCACAGATACGCAGTATTTT.

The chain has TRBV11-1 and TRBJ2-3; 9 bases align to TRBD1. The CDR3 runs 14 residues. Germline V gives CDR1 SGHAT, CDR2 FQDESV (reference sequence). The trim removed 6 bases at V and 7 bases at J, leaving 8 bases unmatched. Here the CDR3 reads CASSSDRGTNTQYF. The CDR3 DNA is TGTGCCAGCAGTTCGGACAGGGGCACGAATACGCAGTATTTT.

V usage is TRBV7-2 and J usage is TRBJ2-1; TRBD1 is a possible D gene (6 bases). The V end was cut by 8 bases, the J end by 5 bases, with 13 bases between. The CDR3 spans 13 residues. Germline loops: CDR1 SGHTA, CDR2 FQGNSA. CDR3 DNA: TGTGCCAGCCGCCGGGACATTGACAATGAGCAGTTCTTC. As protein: CASRRDIDNEQFF.

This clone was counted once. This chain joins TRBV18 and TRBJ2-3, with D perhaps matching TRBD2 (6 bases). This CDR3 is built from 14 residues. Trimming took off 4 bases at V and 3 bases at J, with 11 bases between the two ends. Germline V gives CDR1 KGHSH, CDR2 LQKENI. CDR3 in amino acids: CASSRPGGTDTQYF. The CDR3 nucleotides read TGTGCCAGCTCACGACCCGGGGGAACAGATACGCAGTATTTT. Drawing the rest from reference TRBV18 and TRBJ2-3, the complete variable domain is NAGVMQNPRHLVRRRGQEARLRCSPMKGHSHVYWYRQLPEEGLKFMVYLQKENIIDESGMPKERFSAEFPKEGPSILRIQQVVRGDSAAYFCASSRPGGTDTQYFGPGTRLTVL.

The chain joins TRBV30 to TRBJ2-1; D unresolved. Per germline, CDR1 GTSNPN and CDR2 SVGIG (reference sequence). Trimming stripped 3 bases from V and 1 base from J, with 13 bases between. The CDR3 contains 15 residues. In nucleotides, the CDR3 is TGTGCCTGGAGAGTTTTTGGGGATTCCTACAATGAGCAGTTCTTC. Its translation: CAWRVFGDSYNEQFF.

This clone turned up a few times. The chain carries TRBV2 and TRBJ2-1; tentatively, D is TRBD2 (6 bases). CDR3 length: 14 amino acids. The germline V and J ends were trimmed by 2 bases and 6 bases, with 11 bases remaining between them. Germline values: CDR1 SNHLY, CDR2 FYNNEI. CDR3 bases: TGTGCCAGCAGTGAAATCCTAGCGTCCAATGAGCAGTTCTTC. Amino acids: CASSEILASNEQFF. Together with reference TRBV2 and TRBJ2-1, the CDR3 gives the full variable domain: EPEVTQTPSHQVTQMGQEVILRCVPISNHLYFYWYRQILGQKVEFLVSFYNNEISEKSEIFDDQFSVERPDGSNFTLKIRSTKLEDSAMYFCASSEILASNEQFFGPGTRLTVL.

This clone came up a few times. As DNA, the CDR3 is TGTGCCAGCAGTTCTCACGGGACCTCAGCCTACGAGCAGTACTTC. This translates into CASSSHGTSAYEQYF. This chain joins TRBV28 and TRBJ2-7, with D perhaps assigned TRBD1 or TRBD2 (5 bases each). Per the germline V gene, CDR1 is MDHEN and CDR2 is SYDVKM. V shed 4 bases and J shed 2 bases, with 15 bases lying between them. This CDR3 contains 15 residues.

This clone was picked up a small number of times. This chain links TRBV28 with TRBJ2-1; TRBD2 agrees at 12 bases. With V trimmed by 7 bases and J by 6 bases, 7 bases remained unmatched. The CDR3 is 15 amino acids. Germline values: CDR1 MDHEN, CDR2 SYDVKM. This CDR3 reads CASTAPLAGGNEQFF. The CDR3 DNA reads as TGTGCCAGCACCGCGCCACTAGCGGGAGGCAATGAGCAGTTCTTC.

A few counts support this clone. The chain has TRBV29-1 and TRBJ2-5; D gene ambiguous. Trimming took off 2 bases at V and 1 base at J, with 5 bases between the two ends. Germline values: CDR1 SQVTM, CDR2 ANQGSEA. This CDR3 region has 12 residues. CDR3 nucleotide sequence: TGCAGCGTTGAAAGCATCCAAGAGACCCAGTACTTC. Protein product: CSVESIQETQYF.

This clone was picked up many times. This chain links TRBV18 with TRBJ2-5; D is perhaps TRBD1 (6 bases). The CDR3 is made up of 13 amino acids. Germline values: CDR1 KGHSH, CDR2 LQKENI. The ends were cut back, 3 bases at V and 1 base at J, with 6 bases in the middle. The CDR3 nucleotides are TGTGCCAGCTCACCGGACAGCCAAGAGACCCAGTACTTC. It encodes CASSPDSQETQYF.

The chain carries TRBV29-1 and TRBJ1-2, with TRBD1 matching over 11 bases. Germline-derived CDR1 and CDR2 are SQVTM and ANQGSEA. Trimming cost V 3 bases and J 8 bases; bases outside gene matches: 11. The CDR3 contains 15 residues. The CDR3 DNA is TGCAGCGTTGATTTTGTTGGACAGGGGGCCGAAGGCTACACCTTC. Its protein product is CSVDFVGQGAEGYTF.

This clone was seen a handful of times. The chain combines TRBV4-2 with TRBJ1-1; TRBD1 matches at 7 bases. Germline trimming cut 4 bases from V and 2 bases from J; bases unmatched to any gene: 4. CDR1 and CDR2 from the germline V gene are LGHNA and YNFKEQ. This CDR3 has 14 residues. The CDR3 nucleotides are TGTGCCAGCAGCCTCCGGGACAGCAACACTGAAGCTTTCTTT. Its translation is CASSLRDSNTEAFF.

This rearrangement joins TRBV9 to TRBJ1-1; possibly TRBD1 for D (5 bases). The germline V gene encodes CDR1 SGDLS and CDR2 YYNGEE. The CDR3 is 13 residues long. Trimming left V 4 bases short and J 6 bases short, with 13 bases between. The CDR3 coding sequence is TGTGCCAGCAGCTTCATCCAAGGGGCTGAAGCTTTCTTT. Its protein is CASSFIQGAEAFF.

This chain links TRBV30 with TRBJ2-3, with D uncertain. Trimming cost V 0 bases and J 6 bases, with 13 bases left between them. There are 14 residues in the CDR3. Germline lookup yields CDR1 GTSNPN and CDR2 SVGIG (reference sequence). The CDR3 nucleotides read TGTGCCTGGAGTGTCAATAAGCTGTTGGATACGCAGTATTTT. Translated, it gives CAWSVNKLLDTQYF.

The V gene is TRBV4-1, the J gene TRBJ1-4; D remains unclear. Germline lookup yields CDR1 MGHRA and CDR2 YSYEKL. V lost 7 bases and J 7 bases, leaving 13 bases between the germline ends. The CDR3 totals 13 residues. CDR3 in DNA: TGCGCCAGCACGCCCTCTCCGGGTGAAAAACTGTTTTTT. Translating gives CASTPSPGEKLFF.